This T cell receptor (beta chain) was sequenced during a study of T cell responses to AZD1222 COVID-19 vaccine. General study points: With dominance at 160-218 and 743-854, vaccine-associated CD4 TCRs spanned spike. Donors, mostly white British, included more females; clonal diversity was possibly underestimated. Samples come after the peak T cell response, not at day 14. Compared with day 0, the breadth and depth of the Spike-specific TCR repertoire rose significantly after two doses of AZD1222.

Here immunoSEQ multiplex PCR was the method, and the copy in TCRdb shows in-frame clones only, minus some. The sample holds about 99,000 clones, 88% seen once. Notes on this clone: Its cognate antigen is unknown.

The specimen was peripheral blood, collected on day 0 of AZD1222 vaccination. The origin of this receptor is an adult in good health.

The DNA for the CDR3 is TGTGCCAGCAGCTTAGTCGGATACGAGCAGTACTTC. Protein sequence: CASSLVGYEQYF. The gene calls are TRBV7-2 and TRBJ2-7; D unclear. The CDR3 covers 12 residues. With 1 base removed from V and 4 bases from J, the gap between germline ends came to 5 bases. Per germline, CDR1 SGHTA and CDR2 FQGNSA. The whole variable domain, filled in from reference TRBV7-2 and TRBJ2-7, reads GAGVSQSPSNKVTEKGKDVELRCDPISGHTALYWYRQSLGQGLEFLIYFQGNSAPDKSGLPSDRFSAERTGGSVSTLTIQRTQQEDSAVYLCASSLVGYEQYFGPGTRLTVT.